Given below is one TCR beta chain in context. Its antigen remains unknown. The germline gives CDR1 SNHLY, CDR2 FYNNEI. V shed 6 bases, J shed 7 bases, and the junction held 6 bases outside the gene matches. CDR3 length: 15 amino acids. These data are taken from a study of identical twins. Notes on the study in general: Compared with unrelated sharing, twin-shared out-of-frame alpha sequences had more low-probability sequences.

MiXCR, applied by TCRdb to the 5' RACE reads, yields one record per CDR3 protein. The sample has around 280,000 distinct CDR3 sequences, around 8.8% seen once. This sample was also put to use in a study of yellow fever vaccine responses in identical twins. This second report adds: A vaccine T cell response that seemed partly convergent and partly personalized was reported in twins.

The genes are TRBV2 and TRBJ1-6, with 10 nucleotides matching TRBD1. Source material: memory (CD45RO+) T cells sorted from blood. This receptor was obtained from a woman aged 18-29 years in good health. This CDR3 is CASRGTGAENSPLHF. CDR3 nucleotides: TGTGCCAGCAGGGGGACAGGGGCTGAGAATTCACCCCTCCACTTT.